A single sample gave rise to the 26 T cell receptor beta chains below, sequenced in a study of CD8+CD57+ T cells in acquired aplastic anemia. Individuals selected for sequencing had exhibited CD8+CD57+ cell expansion on flow cytometry. Genomic DNA, the template, was used for profiling of the TCR beta VDJ and CDR3. TCRdb itself ran the reads through MiXCR, one entry per CDR3 protein. The data contain under 200,000 distinct CDR3 sequences, about 48% of them singletons. Specimen: sorted CD4+, CD8+, or CD8+CD57+ T cells (not recorded which) from PBMCs. Receptor source: a human donor with aplastic anemia.

CDR3 sequence reads: CSARDTLTGELFF. CDR3 coding DNA: TGCAGCGCCCGGGACACCCTCACCGGGGAGCTGTTTTTT. The chain employs TRBV29-1 and TRBJ2-2, with D perhaps TRBD1 (6 bases). The CDR3 loop spans 13 amino acids. V was clipped by 7 bases and J by 4 bases, with 13 bases between them. Looked up from germline, CDR1 is SQVTM and CDR2 is ANQGSEA.

This rearrangement joins TRBV24-1 to TRBJ2-7; a weak D match, TRBD1 (5 bases). CDR3 length: 14 residues. Per germline, CDR1 KGHDR and CDR2 SFDVKD. V was trimmed by 4 bases and J by 5 bases, leaving 14 bases between them. CDR3 sequence reads: CATSDRQNLHEQYF. In nucleotides, the CDR3 is TGTGCCACCAGTGACAGACAGAATCTCCACGAGCAGTACTTC.

A remark on this clonotype: A read error is possible here, since a much larger clone lies one base away. The chain combines TRBV5-1 with TRBJ2-2, with D maybe TRBD2 (5 bases). CDR3 length: 13 amino acids. CDR1 is SGHRS, CDR2 YFSETQ, per germline. The CDR3: CASSLEGPGEPFF. CDR3 bases: TGCGCCAGCAGCTTGGAAGGGCCCGGGGAGCCGTTTTTT.

Only one count was recorded for this clonotype. The chain uses TRBV20-1 and TRBJ1-1, with TRBD1 as a possible D gene (6 bases). This CDR3 has 15 amino acids. The germline V and J ends were trimmed by 0 bases and 1 base, with 12 bases remaining between them. The germline V gene encodes CDR1 DFQATT and CDR2 SNEGSKA (reference sequence). The CDR3 here is CSARDQGQWNTEAFF. CDR3 sequence (DNA): TGCAGTGCTAGAGATCAGGGGCAGTGGAACACTGAAGCTTTCTTT.

This chain connects TRBV29-1 to TRBJ2-3; the D call may be TRBD1 or TRBD2 (6 bases each). This CDR3 spans 14 amino acids. The V gene's germline CDR1 is SQVTM and CDR2 ANQGSEA. The V end lost 8 bases, the J end lost 0 bases, and 15 bases lay between the germline ends. CDR3 DNA sequence: TGCAGCACAACCGGGGGCACTAGCACAGATACGCAGTATTTT. Protein sequence: CSTTGGTSTDTQYF.

This clonotype was seen more than once but under ten times. The chain carries TRBV20-1 and TRBJ2-2; D unclear. The CDR3 has 13 residues. The germline gives CDR1 DFQATT, CDR2 SNEGSKA (reference sequence). V was pared by 4 bases and J by 1 base, with 7 bases between. This CDR3 is CSATRVNTGELFF. CDR3 DNA: TGCAGTGCTACTAGGGTGAACACCGGGGAGCTGTTTTTT.

The rearrangement joins TRBV10-3 to TRBJ1-1; D remains unclear. The V end was cut by 10 bases, the J end by 1 base, with 13 bases between. Germline CDR1 and CDR2: ENHRY and SYGVKD. The CDR3 has 13 amino acids. The CDR3 DNA sequence: TGTGCCAGCAGGCAAACAGCGAACACTGAAGCTTTCTTT. This translates into CASRQTANTEAFF.

The chain uses TRBV2 and TRBJ2-7; unclear D gene. This CDR3 region has 12 residues. The V end lost 5 bases, the J end lost 3 bases, and 8 bases lay between the germline ends. Germline V lookup: CDR1 SNHLY, CDR2 FYNNEI. The CDR3 region has the DNA TGTGCCAGCAGTTTAATCGGCTACGAGCAGTACTTC. Protein sequence: CASSLIGYEQYF.

V usage is TRBV5-5 and J usage is TRBJ1-1; 7 bases align to TRBD1. The trim removed 4 bases at V and 7 bases at J, leaving 1 base unmatched. The CDR3 has 11 residues. Germline CDR1 SGHKS, CDR2 YYEKEE (reference sequence). The CDR3 region has the DNA TGTGCCAGCAGCGGGACAGTTGAAGCTTTCTTT. Amino acid sequence: CASSGTVEAFF.

This clonotype was counted at least ten times. The V call is TRBV2, the J call TRBJ2-1; D remains ambiguous. Germline V gives CDR1 SNHLY, CDR2 FYNNEI. CDR3 length equals 14 residues. V lost 7 bases to trimming and J lost 5 bases, with 15 bases between them. The CDR3 protein is CASTGPTPDNEQFF. CDR3 bases: TGTGCCAGCACCGGACCCACCCCGGACAATGAGCAGTTCTTC. Full variable domain (remainder filled in from reference TRBV2 and TRBJ2-1): EPEVTQTPSHQVTQMGQEVILRCVPISNHLYFYWYRQILGQKVEFLVSFYNNEISEKSEIFDDQFSVERPDGSNFTLKIRSTKLEDSAMYFCASTGPTPDNEQFFGPGTRLTVL.

V usage is TRBV5-1 and J usage is TRBJ1-1; D gene uncertain. The V end was cut by 3 bases, the J end by 4 bases, with 10 bases between. This CDR3 has 13 amino acids. In germline, CDR1 is SGHRS, CDR2 YFSETQ. The CDR3 loop reads CASSSDLRTEAFF. CDR3 DNA sequence: TGCGCCAGCAGCTCGGACCTTCGCACTGAAGCTTTCTTT.

This clonotype was recorded many times. This chain's CDR3 is CASSEYGTGEQFF. CDR3 nucleotide sequence: TGTGCCAGCAGTGAATATGGGACAGGTGAGCAGTTCTTC. The chain recombines TRBV25-1 with TRBJ2-1, with 8 bases identical to TRBD1. The CDR3 has 13 amino acids. J was trimmed by 9 bases and V by 0 bases; bases with no gene match: 1. CDR1 MGHDK and CDR2 SYGVNS come from the germline V gene.

The J gene is TRBJ2-7, the V gene TRBV15; 11 bases align to TRBD1. Looked up from germline, CDR1 is LNHNV and CDR2 is YYDKDF (reference sequence). J was trimmed by 3 bases and V by 4 bases; bases with no gene match: 2. The CDR3 is made up of 14 amino acids. CDR3 in amino acids: CATSIGTGGYEQYF. CDR3 coding DNA: TGTGCCACCAGCATTGGGACAGGGGGCTACGAGCAGTACTTC.

This chain joins TRBV15 and TRBJ2-3, with D hard to call. This CDR3 has 20 residues. Trimming left V 3 bases short and J 1 base short, with 26 bases between. The germline V gene encodes CDR1 LNHNV and CDR2 YYDKDF (reference sequence). The CDR3 sequence: CATSRPQLHGSLVGTDTQYF. In nucleotides, the CDR3 is TGTGCCACCAGCAGGCCCCAACTCCATGGATCGCTAGTGGGCACAGATACGCAGTATTTT. Full variable domain (missing parts from reference TRBV15 and TRBJ2-3): DAMVIQNPRYQVTQFGKPVTLSCSQTLNHNVMYWYQQKSSQAPKLLFHYYDKDFNNEADTPDNFQSRRPNTSFCFLDIRSPGLGDTAMYLCATSRPQLHGSLVGTDTQYFGPGTRLTVL.

In its sample, this clonotype was seen once. The chain combines TRBV10-3 with TRBJ2-7, with D perhaps matching TRBD1 (7 bases). Trimming removed 7 bases from V and 4 bases from J, with 20 bases in between. The CDR3 is 15 amino acids. Per germline, CDR1 ENHRY and CDR2 SYGVKD. In nucleotides, the CDR3 is TGTGCCATCACCGTTATTGGGCAGGGGGGTTACGAGCAGTACTTC. Encoded protein: CAITVIGQGGYEQYF.

CDR3 sequence: CASSFSPGGYEQYF. The CDR3 DNA reads TGTGCCAGCAGCTTCAGTCCCGGGGGCTACGAGCAGTACTTC. The chain carries TRBV7-3 and TRBJ2-7; maybe TRBD2 (6 bases). Germline V gives CDR1 SGHTA, CDR2 FQGTGA. The CDR3 contains 14 residues. V gave up 3 bases and J gave up 3 bases, with 12 bases separating them.

The chain combines TRBV14 with TRBJ2-7; TRBD1 aligns across 7 bases. Germline lookup yields CDR1 SGHDN and CDR2 FVKESK. The CDR3 is 14 residues long. The trim removed 2 bases at V and 4 bases at J, leaving 5 bases unmatched. The CDR3 is CASSQRGQLYEQYF. As DNA, the CDR3 is TGTGCCAGCAGCCAAAGGGGACAGCTTTACGAGCAGTACTTC.

Details on this clonotype: This may stem from a read error, because a much larger clone lies one nucleotide away. J is TRBJ2-5 and V is TRBV6-5; maybe TRBD2 (5 bases). The germline gives CDR1 MNHEY, CDR2 SVGAGI. V gave up 0 bases and J gave up 9 bases, with 5 bases separating them. There are 11 residues in the CDR3. The DNA for the CDR3 is TGTGCCAGCAGTTACTCGGAGGCCCAGTACTTC. Residues: CASSYSEAQYF.

The genes are TRBV20-1 and TRBJ2-1; D is perhaps TRBD2 (5 bases). V lost 0 bases to trimming and J lost 3 bases, with 9 bases between them. CDR1 DFQATT and CDR2 SNEGSKA come from the germline V gene (reference sequence). CDR3 length: 14 amino acids. The CDR3 region has the DNA TGCAGTGCTAGAGATCGGGGTAGCTACAATGAGCAGTTCTTC. Translating gives CSARDRGSYNEQFF.

Concerning this clonotype itself: This clone may be a read error of a much larger clone one base away. The rearrangement uses TRBV6-1 and TRBJ2-2; D remains unclear. The CDR3 extends over 15 amino acids. The V and J ends lost 5 bases and 3 bases respectively, with 13 bases between them. CDR1 and CDR2 from the germline V gene are MNHNS and SASEGT. The CDR3 loop reads CASSTGRTYTGELFF. The CDR3 DNA reads TGTGCCAGCAGTACCGGACGGACCTACACCGGGGAGCTGTTTTTT.

The genes are TRBV18 and TRBJ2-7, with D unclear. V was cut by 3 bases and J by 5 bases, with 11 bases left in between. Germline CDR1 and CDR2: KGHSH and LQKENI. This CDR3 is 13 amino acids long. The chain's CDR3 is CASSPRPYNEQYF. The CDR3 DNA reads as TGTGCCAGCTCACCGCGCCCATATAACGAGCAGTACTTC.

The chain links TRBV9 to TRBJ2-3, with D possibly called TRBD1 or TRBD2 (5 bases each). From germline, CDR1 is SGDLS and CDR2 YYNGEE. This CDR3 has 17 residues. Trimming shortened V by 3 bases and J by 1 base, and 18 bases separated the two germline ends. The CDR3 sequence: CASSGRTRGLGTDTQYF. In DNA, the CDR3 is TGTGCCAGCAGCGGGAGGACAAGGGGATTGGGCACAGATACGCAGTATTTT.

The chain links TRBV25-1 to TRBJ1-6; 7 bases fit TRBD1. Trimming at V came to 0 bases and at J to 7 bases, leaving 3 bases not matched to a gene. Looked up from germline, CDR1 is MGHDK and CDR2 is SYGVNS. CDR3 size: 15 residues. The CDR3 region is CASSEYRGENSPLHF. Here the CDR3 DNA reads TGTGCCAGCAGTGAATACAGGGGGGAGAATTCACCCCTCCACTTT.

The chain recombines TRBV25-1 with TRBJ2-5; D unresolved. Germline V gene data show CDR1 as MGHDK and CDR2 as SYGVNS. Between the trimmed V and J ends, which lost 4 bases and 0 bases, there was a span of 6 bases. The length of the CDR3 is 13 residues. The CDR3, as DNA: TGTGCCAGCAGTGGGGAAAACCAAGAGACCCAGTACTTC. It codes for CASSGENQETQYF.

V is TRBV15 and J is TRBJ2-2; possibly TRBD1 for D (6 bases). V shed 3 bases and J shed 6 bases, with 11 bases lying between them. Looked up from germline, CDR1 is LNHNV and CDR2 is YYDKDF (reference sequence). This CDR3 region has 14 residues. In DNA form, the CDR3 reads TGTGCCACCAGCAGTCGACAGGTCCCCGGGGAGCTGTTTTTT. Its translation: CATSSRQVPGELFF.

Concerning this clonotype itself: Relative to the germline gene, one junction end is altered; a read error may explain this. The J gene is TRBJ1-1, the V gene TRBV6-5; no firm D call. Per germline, CDR1 MNHEY and CDR2 SVGAGI. The CDR3 totals 13 residues. The CDR3, as DNA: TGTGCCAGCAGTATACTCAAGAACACTGAAGCTTCCTTT. Residues: CASSILKNTEASF.